The clone carrying this T cell receptor (beta chain) was observed once. The antigen remains unidentified. The PCR contained 60 Vbeta and 13 Jbeta primers. Profiling relied on immunoSEQ multiplex PCR, and the TCRdb table lists in-frame clones only, not all of them. The sample contains tens of thousands of clones, around three quarters of which appear only once. The CDR3 is made up of 15 amino acids. Germline assignment: CDR1 MDHEN and CDR2 SYDVKM. With 5 bases clipped from V and 5 bases from J, the junction kept 9 bases outside the gene matches. These data originate in a study of cytomegalovirus exposure and HLA in healthy donors. Study overall: For the approximately 360 genotyped donors, 81% fell within the Caucasian-associated ancestry cluster. Study-level results: For most TCR beta V segments, an earlier analysis put the productive rate at about 90% or about 30% of the time. Researchers counted around 180 TCR beta chains as cytomegalovirus-associated.

The sequence came from a male donor in good health and CMV-seronegative. The gene calls are TRBV28 and TRBJ2-7; TRBD1 matches at 10 bases. What was sequenced was PBMCs. The CDR3 protein is CASSTSGQGHDEQYF. The CDR3 DNA reads TGTGCCAGCAGTACATCGGGACAGGGGCACGACGAGCAGTACTTC.